This T cell receptor beta chain was identified in a study of T cell clonotyping in hematopoietic cell transplantation. V lost 0 bases and J lost 2; bases outside the gene matches: 9. CDR1 is SGHTA and CDR2 is FQGTGA in the germline V gene. This CDR3 has 18 amino acids. About this clone itself: Its antigen remains unknown.

Study outcomes and limitations: Without cell sorting, CD4 versus CD8 contributions remain unresolved. Pathologically expanded recipient clonotypes increased progressively from day 30 to day 180 as diversity fell.

Libraries were prepared by immunoSEQ multiplex PCR; TCRdb keeps only in-frame clonotypes and omits some of them. The table has about 38,000 clones, about 95% seen once. As for time point: recipient sample about 28 days before transplant, after cytoreduction. Source: peripheral blood mononuclear cells, taken before stem cell transplant. The receptor's source is a man aged 40-55 years with chronic myeloid leukemia. Some clones in this sample may be carry-over from other donors' samples. The rearrangement links TRBV7-3 to TRBJ2-3, with 9 bases aligning to TRBD2. The DNA of the CDR3 is TGTGCCAGCAGCTTAACGGGTAGCGGGGGTGAATTCACAGATACGCAGTATTTT. The encoded protein is CASSLTGSGGEFTDTQYF.